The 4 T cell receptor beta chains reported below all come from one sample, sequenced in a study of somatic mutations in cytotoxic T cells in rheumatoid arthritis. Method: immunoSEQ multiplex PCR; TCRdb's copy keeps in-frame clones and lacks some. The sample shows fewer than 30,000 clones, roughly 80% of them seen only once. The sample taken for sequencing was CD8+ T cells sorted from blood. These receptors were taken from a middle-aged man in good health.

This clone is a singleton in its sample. This CDR3 reads CASSKNVGNHYNEQFF. In DNA form, the CDR3 reads TGTGCCAGCAGTAAGAATGTAGGCAACCACTACAATGAGCAGTTCTTC. The chain links TRBV27 to TRBJ2-1; D ambiguous. Trimming cost V 5 bases and J 3 bases, with 17 bases left between them. CDR1 is MNHEY and CDR2 is SMNVEV in the germline V gene (reference sequence). The CDR3 is made up of 16 amino acids.

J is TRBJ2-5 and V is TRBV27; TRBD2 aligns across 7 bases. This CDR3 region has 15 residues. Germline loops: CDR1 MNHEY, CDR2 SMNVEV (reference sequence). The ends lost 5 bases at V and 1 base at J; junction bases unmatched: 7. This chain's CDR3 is CASSMLTSAQETQYF. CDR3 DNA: TGTGCCAGCAGTATGCTAACTAGCGCCCAAGAGACCCAGTACTTC.

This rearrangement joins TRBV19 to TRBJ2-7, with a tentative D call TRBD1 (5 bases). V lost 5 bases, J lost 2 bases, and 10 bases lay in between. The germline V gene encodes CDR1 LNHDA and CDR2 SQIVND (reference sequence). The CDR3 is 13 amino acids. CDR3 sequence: CASSSTVAYEQYF. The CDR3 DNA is TGTGCCAGTAGTTCGACAGTTGCCTACGAGCAGTACTTC.

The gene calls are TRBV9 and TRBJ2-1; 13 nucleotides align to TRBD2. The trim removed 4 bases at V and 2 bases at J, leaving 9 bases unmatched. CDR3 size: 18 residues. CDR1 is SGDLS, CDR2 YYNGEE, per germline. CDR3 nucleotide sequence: TGTGCCAGCAGCCCGACTAGCGGGAGGCCAGGTACCTACAATGAGCAGTTCTTC. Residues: CASSPTSGRPGTYNEQFF.